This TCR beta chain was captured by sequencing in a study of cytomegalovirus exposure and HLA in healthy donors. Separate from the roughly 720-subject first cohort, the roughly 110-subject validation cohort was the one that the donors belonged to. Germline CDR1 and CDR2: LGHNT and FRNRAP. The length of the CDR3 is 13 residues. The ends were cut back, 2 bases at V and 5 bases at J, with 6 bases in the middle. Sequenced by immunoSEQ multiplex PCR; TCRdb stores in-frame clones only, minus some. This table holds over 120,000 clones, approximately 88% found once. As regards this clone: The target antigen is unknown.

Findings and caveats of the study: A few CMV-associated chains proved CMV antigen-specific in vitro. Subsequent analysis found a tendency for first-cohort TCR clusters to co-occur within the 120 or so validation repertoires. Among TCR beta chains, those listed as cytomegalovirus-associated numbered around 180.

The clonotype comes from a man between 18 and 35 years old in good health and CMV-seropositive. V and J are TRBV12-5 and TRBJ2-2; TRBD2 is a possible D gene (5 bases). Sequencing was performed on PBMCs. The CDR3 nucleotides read TGTGCTAGTGGTTTGCGGGGAACCGGGGAGCTGTTTTTT. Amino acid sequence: CASGLRGTGELFF.